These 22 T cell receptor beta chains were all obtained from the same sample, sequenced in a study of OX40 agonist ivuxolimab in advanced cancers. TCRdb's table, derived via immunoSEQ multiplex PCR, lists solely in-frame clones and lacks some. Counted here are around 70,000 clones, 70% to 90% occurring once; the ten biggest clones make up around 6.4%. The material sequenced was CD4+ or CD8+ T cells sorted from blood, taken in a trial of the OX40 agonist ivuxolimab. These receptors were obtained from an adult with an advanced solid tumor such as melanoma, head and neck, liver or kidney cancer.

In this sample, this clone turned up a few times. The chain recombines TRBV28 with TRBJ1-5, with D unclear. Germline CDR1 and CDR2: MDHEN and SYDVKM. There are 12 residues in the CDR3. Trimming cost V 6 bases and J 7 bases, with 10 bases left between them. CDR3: CASSPTSQPQHF. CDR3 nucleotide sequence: TGTGCCAGCAGCCCTACCTCCCAGCCCCAGCATTTT. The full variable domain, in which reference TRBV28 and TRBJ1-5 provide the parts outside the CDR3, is DVKVTQSSRYLVKRTGEKVFLECVQDMDHENMFWYRQDPGLGLRLIYFSYDVKMKEKGDIPEGYSVSREKKERFSLILESASTNQTSMYLCASSPTSQPQHFGDGTRLSIL.

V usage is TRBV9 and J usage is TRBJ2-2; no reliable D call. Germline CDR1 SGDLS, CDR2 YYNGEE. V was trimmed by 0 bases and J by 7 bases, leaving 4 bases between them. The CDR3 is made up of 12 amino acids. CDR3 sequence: CASSVVDGELFF. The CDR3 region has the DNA TGTGCCAGCAGCGTAGTGGACGGGGAGCTGTTTTTT.

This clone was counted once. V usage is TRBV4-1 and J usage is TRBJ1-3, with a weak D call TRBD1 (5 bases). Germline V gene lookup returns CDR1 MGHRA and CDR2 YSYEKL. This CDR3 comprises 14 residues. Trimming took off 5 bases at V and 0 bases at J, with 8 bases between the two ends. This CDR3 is CASSWDPSGNTIYF. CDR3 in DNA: TGCGCCAGCAGCTGGGACCCCTCTGGAAACACCATATATTTT.

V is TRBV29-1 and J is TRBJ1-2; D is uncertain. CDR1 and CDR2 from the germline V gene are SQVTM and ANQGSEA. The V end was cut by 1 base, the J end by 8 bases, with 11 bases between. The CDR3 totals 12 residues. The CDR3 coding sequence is TGCAGCGTTGAAGGCCGGGGAAGGGGCTACACCTTC. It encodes CSVEGRGRGYTF.

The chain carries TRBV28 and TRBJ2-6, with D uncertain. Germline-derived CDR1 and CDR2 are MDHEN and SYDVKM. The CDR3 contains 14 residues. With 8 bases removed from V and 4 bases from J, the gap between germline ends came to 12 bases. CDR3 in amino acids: CASLLSGGANVLTF. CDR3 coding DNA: TGTGCCAGCCTATTGTCTGGGGGGGCCAACGTCCTGACTTTC.

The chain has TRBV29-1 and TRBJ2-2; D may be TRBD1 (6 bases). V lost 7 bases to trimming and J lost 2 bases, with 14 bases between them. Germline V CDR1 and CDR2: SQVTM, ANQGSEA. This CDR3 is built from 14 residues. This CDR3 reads CSARTATNTGELFF. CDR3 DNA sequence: TGCAGCGCCCGGACAGCCACCAACACCGGGGAGCTGTTTTTT.

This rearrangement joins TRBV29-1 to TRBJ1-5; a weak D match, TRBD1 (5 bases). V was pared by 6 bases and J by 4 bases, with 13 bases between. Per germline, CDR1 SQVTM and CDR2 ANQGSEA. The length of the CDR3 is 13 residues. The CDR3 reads CSVQGGGNQPQHF. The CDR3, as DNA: TGCAGCGTCCAGGGAGGTGGGAATCAGCCCCAGCATTTT.

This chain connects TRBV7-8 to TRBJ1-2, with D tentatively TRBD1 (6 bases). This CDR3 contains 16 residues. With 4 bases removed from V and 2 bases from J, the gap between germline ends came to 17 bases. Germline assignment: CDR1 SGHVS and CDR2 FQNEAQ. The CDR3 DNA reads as TGTGCCAGCAGCTCAGGCGGGACAACCGCCAACTATGGCTACACCTTC. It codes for CASSSGGTTANYGYTF.

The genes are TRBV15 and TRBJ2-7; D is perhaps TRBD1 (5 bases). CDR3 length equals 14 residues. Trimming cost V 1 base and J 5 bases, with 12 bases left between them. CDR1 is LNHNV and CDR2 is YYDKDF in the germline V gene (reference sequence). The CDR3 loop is CATSRGAGSNEQYF. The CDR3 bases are TGTGCCACCAGCAGAGGGGCAGGGTCCAACGAGCAGTACTTC.

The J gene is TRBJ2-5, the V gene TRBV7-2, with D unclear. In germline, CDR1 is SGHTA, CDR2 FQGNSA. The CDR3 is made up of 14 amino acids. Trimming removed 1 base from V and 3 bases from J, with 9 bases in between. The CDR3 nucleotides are TGTGCCAGCAGCTTAGTAGTCAGAGAAGAGACCCAGTACTTC. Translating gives CASSLVVREETQYF.

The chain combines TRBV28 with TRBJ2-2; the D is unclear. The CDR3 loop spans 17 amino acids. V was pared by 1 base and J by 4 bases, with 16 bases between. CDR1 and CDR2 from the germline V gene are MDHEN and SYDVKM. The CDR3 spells CASSLSDIQSLTGELFF. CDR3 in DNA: TGTGCCAGCAGTTTATCAGACATTCAGAGTCTCACCGGGGAGCTGTTTTTT.

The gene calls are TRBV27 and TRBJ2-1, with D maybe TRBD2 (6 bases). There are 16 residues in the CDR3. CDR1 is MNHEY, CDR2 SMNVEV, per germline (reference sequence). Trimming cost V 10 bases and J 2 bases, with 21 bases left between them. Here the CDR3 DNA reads TGTGCCACCACCCGGGCCGGGAGTCGTACCTACAATGAGCAGTTCTTC. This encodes CATTRAGSRTYNEQFF.

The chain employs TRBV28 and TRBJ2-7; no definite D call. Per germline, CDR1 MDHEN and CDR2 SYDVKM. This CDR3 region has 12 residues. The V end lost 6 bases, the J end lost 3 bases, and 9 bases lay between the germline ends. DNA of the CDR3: TGTGCCAGCAGCCCCCCCGACTACGAGCAGTACTTC. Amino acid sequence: CASSPPDYEQYF.

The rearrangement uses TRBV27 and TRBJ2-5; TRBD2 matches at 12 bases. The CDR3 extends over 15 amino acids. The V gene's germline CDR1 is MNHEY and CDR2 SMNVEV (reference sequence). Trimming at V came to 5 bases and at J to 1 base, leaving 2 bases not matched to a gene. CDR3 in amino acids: CASSPSGRGQETQYF. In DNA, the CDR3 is TGTGCCAGCAGTCCTAGCGGGAGGGGCCAAGAGACCCAGTACTTC.

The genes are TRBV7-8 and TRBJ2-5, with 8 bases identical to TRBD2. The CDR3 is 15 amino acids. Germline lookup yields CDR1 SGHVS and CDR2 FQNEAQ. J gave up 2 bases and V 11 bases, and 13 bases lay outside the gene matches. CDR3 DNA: TGTGCCTCCACGGGAGGGGGAAAGGATCAAGAGACCCAGTACTTC. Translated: CASTGGGKDQETQYF.

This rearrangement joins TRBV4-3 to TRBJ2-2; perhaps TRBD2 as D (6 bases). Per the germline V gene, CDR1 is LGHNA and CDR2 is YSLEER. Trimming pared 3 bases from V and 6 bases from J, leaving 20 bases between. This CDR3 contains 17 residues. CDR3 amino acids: CASSHLARGSGPGELFF. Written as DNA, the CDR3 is TGCGCCAGCAGCCACCTGGCCCGGGGGTCGGGTCCCGGGGAGCTGTTTTTT.

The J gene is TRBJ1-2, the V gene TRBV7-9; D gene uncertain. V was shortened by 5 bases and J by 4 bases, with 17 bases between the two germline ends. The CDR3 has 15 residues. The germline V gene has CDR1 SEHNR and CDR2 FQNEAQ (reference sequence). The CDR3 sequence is CASSPRGEVGYGYTF. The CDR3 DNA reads TGTGCCAGCAGCCCCCGCGGCGAAGTGGGCTATGGCTACACCTTC.

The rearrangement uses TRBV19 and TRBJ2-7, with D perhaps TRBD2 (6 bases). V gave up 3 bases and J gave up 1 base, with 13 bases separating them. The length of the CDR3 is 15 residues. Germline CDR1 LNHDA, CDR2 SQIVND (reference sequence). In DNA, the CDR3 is TGTGCCAGTAGTATCCGCGGGACGGGTTCCTACGAGCAGTACTTC. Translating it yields CASSIRGTGSYEQYF.

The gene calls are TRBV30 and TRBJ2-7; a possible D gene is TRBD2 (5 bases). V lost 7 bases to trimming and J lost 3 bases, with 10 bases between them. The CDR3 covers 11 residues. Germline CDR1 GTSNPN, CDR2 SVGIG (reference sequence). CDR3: CASGSSYEQYF. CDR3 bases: TGTGCCTCGGGAAGTAGCTACGAGCAGTACTTC.

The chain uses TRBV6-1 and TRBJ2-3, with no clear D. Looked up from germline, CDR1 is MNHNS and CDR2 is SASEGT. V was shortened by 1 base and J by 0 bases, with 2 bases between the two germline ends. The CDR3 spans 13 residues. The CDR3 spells CASSEGSTDTQYF. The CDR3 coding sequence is TGTGCCAGCAGTGAAGGTAGCACAGATACGCAGTATTTT.

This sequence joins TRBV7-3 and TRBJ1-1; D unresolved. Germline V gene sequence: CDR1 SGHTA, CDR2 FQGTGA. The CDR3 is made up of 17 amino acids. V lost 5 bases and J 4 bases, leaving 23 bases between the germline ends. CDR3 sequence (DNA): TGTGCCAGCAGCCCCGTGCCGGGCGGCGGGTTAAGCACTGAAGCTTTCTTT. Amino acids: CASSPVPGGGLSTEAFF.

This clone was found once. CDR3 sequence reads: CASSMDRWNEKLFF. The CDR3 coding sequence is TGTGCCAGTAGTATGGACAGGTGGAATGAAAAACTGTTTTTT. The genes are TRBV19 and TRBJ1-4; 7 bases align to TRBD1. This CDR3 has 14 residues. CDR1 is LNHDA and CDR2 is SQIVND in the germline V gene (reference sequence). V was clipped by 3 bases and J by 5 bases; unmatched bases: 3.